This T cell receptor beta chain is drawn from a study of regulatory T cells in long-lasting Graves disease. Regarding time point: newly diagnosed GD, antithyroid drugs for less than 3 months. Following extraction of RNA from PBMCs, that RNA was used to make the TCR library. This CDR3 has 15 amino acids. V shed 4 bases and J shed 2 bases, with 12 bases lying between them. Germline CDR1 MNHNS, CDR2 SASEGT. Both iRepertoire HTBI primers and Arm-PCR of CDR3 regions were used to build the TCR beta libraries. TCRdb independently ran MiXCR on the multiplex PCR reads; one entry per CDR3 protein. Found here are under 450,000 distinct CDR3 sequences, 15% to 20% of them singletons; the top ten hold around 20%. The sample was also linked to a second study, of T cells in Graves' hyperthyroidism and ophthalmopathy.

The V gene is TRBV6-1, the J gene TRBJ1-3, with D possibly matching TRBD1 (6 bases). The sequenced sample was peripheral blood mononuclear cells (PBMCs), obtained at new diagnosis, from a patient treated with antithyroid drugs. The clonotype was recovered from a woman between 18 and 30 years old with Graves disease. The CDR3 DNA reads TGTGCCAGCAGTGCAGGGGAAATGGCTGGAAACACCATATATTTT. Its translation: CASSAGEMAGNTIYF.